The present entry profiles one T cell receptor beta chain with its context. Its target is not known. The source of the sample is a study of T cell repertoires in cytomegalovirus infection. Study background: Both CMV infection and a matching HLA type were indicated by public TCR beta signatures.

Looked up from germline, CDR1 is PRHDT and CDR2 is FYEKMQ (reference sequence). With V trimmed by 5 bases and J by 4 bases, 3 bases remained unmatched. The CDR3 is made up of 13 amino acids. TCRdb reprocessed the reads via MiXCR and lists one record per CDR3 protein. The sample gives 560,000 or so distinct CDR3 sequences, about 15% of which show up once; 20% to 30% is in the top ten. Findings of the study overall: Pooled public TCR beta family frequency picked out CMV carriers with the relevant HLA. CMV-specific TCR beta clonotypes restricted by HLA-C were the ones dominating the ex vivo response.

The genes are TRBV13 and TRBJ2-5; TRBD1 aligns across 8 bases. Sequencing input: CD8+ T cells from PBMCs. The sequence came from a human donor in good health (CMV status not recorded). Some clones in this sample may be carry-over from other donors' samples. CDR3 sequence reads: CASSGTGIETQYF. CDR3 coding DNA: TGTGCCAGCAGCGGGACAGGAATAGAGACCCAGTACTTC.